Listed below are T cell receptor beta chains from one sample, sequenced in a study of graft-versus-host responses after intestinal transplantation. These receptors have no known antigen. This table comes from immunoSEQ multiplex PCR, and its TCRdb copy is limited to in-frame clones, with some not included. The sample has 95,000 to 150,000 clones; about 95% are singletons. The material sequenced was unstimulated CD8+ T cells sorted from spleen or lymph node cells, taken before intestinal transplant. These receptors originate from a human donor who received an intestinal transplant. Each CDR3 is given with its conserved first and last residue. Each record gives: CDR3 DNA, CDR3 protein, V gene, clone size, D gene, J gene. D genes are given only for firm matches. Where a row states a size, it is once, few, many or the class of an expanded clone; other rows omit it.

TGCGCCAGCAGCCCGACCGGGACAGGGGGCTACGAGCAGTACTTC CASSPTGTGGYEQYF TRBV5-1 . TRBD1 TRBJ2-7
TGTGCCAGCAGCTTGGTACAGGGGGTTGTCTACGAGCAGTACTTC CASSLVQGVVYEQYF TRBV5-6 . TRBD1 TRBJ2-7
TGCAGCGTTGAAGATCGGCGGAGCTCCTACGAGCAGTACTTC CSVEDRRSSYEQYF TRBV29-1 . . TRBJ2-7
TGTGCCAGCAGCCCCGGGACAGGGAGCTACGAGCAGTACTTC CASSPGTGSYEQYF TRBV11-3 . TRBD1 TRBJ2-7
TGCGCCAGCAGAATTCGGAAGCTTAGCAATCAGCCCCAGCATTTT CASRIRKLSNQPQHF TRBV4-3 . . TRBJ1-5
TGTGCCAGCACCCCAGGGGCCTCCTACGAGCAGTACTTC CASTPGASYEQYF TRBV28 . . TRBJ2-7
TGTGCCAGCAGTTTCTCCCTCCCTGGGGGCTTCAATGGAAACACCATATATTTT CASSFSLPGGFNGNTIYF TRBV27 . . TRBJ1-3
TGTGCCAGCAGTAGGAACACGCCGTTACCCTACGAGCAGTACTTC CASSRNTPLPYEQYF TRBV6-1 . . TRBJ2-7
TGCGCCAGCAGCCAAGAATCATCAAGCCTCATGAGTGATGAGCAGTTCTTC CASSQESSSLMSDEQFF TRBV4-3 . . TRBJ2-1
TGTGCCAGCAGCTTAGCCGGGTATAGCAATCAGCCCCAGCATTTT CASSLAGYSNQPQHF TRBV11-2 . . TRBJ1-5
TGTGCCAGCAGAGGTAGAGGGATTGACGAGCAGTACTTC CASRGRGIDEQYF TRBV6-1 . . TRBJ2-7
TGCGCCAGCAGCCAAGGAACTAGCGGGATGCGGGAGCAGTACTTC CASSQGTSGMREQYF TRBV4-3 . TRBD2 TRBJ2-5
TGTGCCACCAGCGGAGAGGTGTCGAGCGGACGTTACAATGAGCAGTTCTTC CATSGEVSSGRYNEQFF TRBV15 . . TRBJ2-1
TGTGCCAGCAGCAATTCAGCGGGAGTGGGAGATACGCAGTATTTT CASSNSAGVGDTQYF TRBV7-8 . TRBD2 TRBJ2-3
TGTGCCAGCACTCACGCCCGGGACTTAACCTACGAGCAGTACTTC CASTHARDLTYEQYF TRBV27 once . TRBJ2-7
TGTGCCAGCAGCCTATACAACGGGGAGCTGTTTTTT CASSLYNGELFF TRBV16 . . TRBJ2-2
TGTGCCAGCAGTTACAGTCATGGAGGGCTCGCCGGAAAACTGTTTTTT CASSYSHGGLAGKLFF TRBV6-5 . . TRBJ1-4
TGTGCCAGTAGTATACTAGGGACCTACGAGCAGTACTTC CASSILGTYEQYF TRBV19 . . TRBJ2-7
TGTGCCAGCAGACAGGGGGCGAGTCAGCCCCAGCATTTT CASRQGASQPQHF TRBV28 once TRBD1 TRBJ1-5
TGTGCCATCCTCCCCGGGACTCTCTTTTCCTACGAGCAGTACTTC CAILPGTLFSYEQYF TRBV27 . . TRBJ2-7
TGTGCCAGCAGCCTGACAGGGGTTAGGGAGACCCAGTACTTC CASSLTGVRETQYF TRBV27 once TRBD1 TRBJ2-5
TGTGCCATCAGTGGTAACGGGGGAAATGAGCAGTTCTTC CAISGNGGNEQFF TRBV10-3 . . TRBJ2-1
TGTGCCAGCAGTTTGTCCGACAGGGGAAAGACCCAGTACTTC CASSLSDRGKTQYF TRBV28 . TRBD1 TRBJ2-5
TGCGCCAACAGTCAAGACAGGGGATCGTCCTACGAGCAGTACTTC CANSQDRGSSYEQYF TRBV4-1 . TRBD1 TRBJ2-7
TGCGCCAGCAGCCGATCGGAGGCAGGGATCCCCTACGAGCAGTACTTC CASSRSEAGIPYEQYF TRBV4-1 . . TRBJ2-7
TGTGCCAGCAGCTACTCGGGAGGCCACGCGGCTGAAGCTTTCTTT CASSYSGGHAAEAFF TRBV9 . . TRBJ1-1
TGTGCCAGTAGTATACTGGACAGCTACTATGGCTACACCTTC CASSILDSYYGYTF TRBV19 . . TRBJ1-2
TGCGCCAGCAGCCAAGATGGTCGGCTAGCGGGAGGAGTTGGCTCCTACGAGCAGTACTTC CASSQDGRLAGGVGSYEQYF TRBV4-1 . TRBD2 TRBJ2-7
TGTGCCAGCAGCTTAGGGGACAGGGCGAACACTGAAGCTTTCTTT CASSLGDRANTEAFF TRBV7-8 once TRBD1 TRBJ1-1
TGTGCCAGCACGAATCGAAAAGGAGGGAGCAATCAGCCCCAGCATTTT CASTNRKGGSNQPQHF TRBV28 . . TRBJ1-5
TGTGCCAGCAGCTTGGCGGGGGAGCTTTCCTCCTACGAGCAGTACTTC CASSLAGELSSYEQYF TRBV5-6 . . TRBJ2-7
TGCGCCAGCAGCTTGCTCGGGGGCTCTGGAAACACCATATATTTT CASSLLGGSGNTIYF TRBV5-1 once . TRBJ1-3
TGTGCCAGCAGTTTTACGGTAAACCCGAAGTGGTATGGCTACACCTTC CASSFTVNPKWYGYTF TRBV28 . . TRBJ1-2
TGCGCCAGCAGCCAAGATAGGGGTGGTAGGCAAGAGACCCAGTACTTC CASSQDRGGRQETQYF TRBV4-1 . . TRBJ2-5
TGTGCCAGCAGTTTTCAGGCCGAGCAGTACTTC CASSFQAEQYF TRBV28 . . TRBJ2-7
TGTGCCAGCAGCAAAAGGGTGGTGGACGCTAACTATGGCTACACCTTC CASSKRVVDANYGYTF TRBV21-1 . . TRBJ1-2
TGTGCCAGCAGCGCCCAAGACGCCTACGAGCAGTACTTC CASSAQDAYEQYF TRBV9 . . TRBJ2-7